This entry is about one T cell receptor beta chain. It lacks a known antigen. No base qualities exist here, and no much larger clone lies one base off it. This sample was taken from a study of identifying expanded T cells in peripheral blood (dated by TCRdb to between 2018 and 2021). Notes on the research overall: Technical replicates were generated by sequencing separate aliquots of the same genomic DNA pool, with four replicates compared pairwise. On the study overall, not on this receptor specifically: Approximately 1.2 differentially abundant clones were flagged by the binomial model between technical replicates, whereas about 17 and 20 were flagged over two weeks and four weeks, respectively. Across all healthy-donor time intervals, the beta-binomial model significantly cut both the number of clones called differentially abundant and the false-positive rate. The authors expected biological variance in healthy repertoires might increase further over much longer intervals such as months to years. Across all healthy donors, variance in clone template counts between approximately two-week samples was found to increase significantly with total template count.

During the collection period, no immune events, such as infections, were documented for the healthy donors. Time-dependent variance in a beta-binomial model of T-cell clone differential abundance was calibrated using healthy-donor blood repertoires as a training cohort. The training cohort comprised approximately 10 healthy donors, 3 female and 7 male. An age range of roughly 29 to 65 years, with an average of roughly 47 years, was recorded for the donors. Whole blood, obtained from a commercial supplier, was collected from each healthy donor at three time points spaced approximately 15 days apart. Genomic DNA was extracted from unsorted whole blood for immunosequencing. The immunoSEQ Assay, which uses bias-controlled multiplex PCR amplification of genomic DNA, was used to profile TCRbeta CDR3 regions. The source study handled its data this way. To quantify the absolute abundance of each unique TCRbeta CDR3 region, the sequences were collapsed and filtered. Differential abundance was tested with a binomial (Fisher-equivalent) model and with a beta-binomial model adding time-dependent variance fitted from healthy donors. Clones with fewer than 5 combined templates were removed, and differential abundance was called for clones with a Benjamini-Hochberg FDR below 0.01. The form v = (b*log(k)+a)^2 was used to model beta-binomial variance as a function of total template count across the two samples. As stored in TCRdb, this immuneACCESS dataset retains in-frame rearrangements with V and J assigned. A fraction of the clones does not appear; measured against another copy, unresolved V genes explain less than half of the discrepancy, and the remainder lacks a known reason. That table supplies the V and J calls and clone size; D and trimming were determined from the DNA. Counted in this sample were about 85,000 clones; about 89% of them appeared once. The top ten clones comprise around 2.7% of the sample.

What was sequenced was blood. The clonotype comes from a person aged 18 to 69 in good health.

The DNA sequence is given as TGCGCCAGCAGCCAAGACCCGACTTCCTACGAGCAGTACTTC. Protein translation: CASSQDPTSYEQYF. Here the chain combines TRBV4-3 and TRBJ2-7; the D gene cannot be resolved reliably. The CDR3 starts with the cysteine, ends with the phenylalanine, and has 14 residues. Solely the CDR3 DNA is kept, with 42 bases framed from the first base. V and J lose 0 bases and 1 base, and a span of 7 bases separates them. The germline V gene specifies LGHNA as CDR1 and YSLEER as CDR2.